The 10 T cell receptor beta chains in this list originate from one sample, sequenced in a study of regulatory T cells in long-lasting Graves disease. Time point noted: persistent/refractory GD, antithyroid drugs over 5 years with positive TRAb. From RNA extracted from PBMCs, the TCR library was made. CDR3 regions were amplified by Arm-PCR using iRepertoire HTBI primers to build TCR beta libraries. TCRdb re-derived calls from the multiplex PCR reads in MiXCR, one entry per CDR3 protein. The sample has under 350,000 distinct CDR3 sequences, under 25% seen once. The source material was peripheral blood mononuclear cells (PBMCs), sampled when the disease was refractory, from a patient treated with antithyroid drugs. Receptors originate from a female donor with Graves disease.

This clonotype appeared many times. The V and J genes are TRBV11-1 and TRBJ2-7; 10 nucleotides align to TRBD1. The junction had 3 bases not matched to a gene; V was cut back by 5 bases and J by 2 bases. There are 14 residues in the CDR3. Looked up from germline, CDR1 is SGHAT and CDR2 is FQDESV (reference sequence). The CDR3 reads CASSRQGATYEQYF. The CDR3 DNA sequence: TGTGCCAGCAGCCGACAGGGGGCAACCTACGAGCAGTACTTC.

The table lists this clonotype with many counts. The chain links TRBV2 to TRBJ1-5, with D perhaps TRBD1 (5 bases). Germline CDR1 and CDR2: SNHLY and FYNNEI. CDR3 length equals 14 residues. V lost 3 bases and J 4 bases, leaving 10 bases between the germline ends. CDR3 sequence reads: CASSEGRGNQPQHF. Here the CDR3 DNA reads TGTGCCAGCAGTGAGGGACGGGGAAATCAGCCCCAGCATTTT. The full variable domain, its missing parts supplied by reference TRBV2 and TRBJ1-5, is EPEVTQTPSHQVTQMGQEVILRCVPISNHLYFYWYRQILGQKVEFLVSFYNNEISEKSEIFDDQFSVERPDGSNFTLKIRSTKLEDSAMYFCASSEGRGNQPQHFGDGTRLSIL.

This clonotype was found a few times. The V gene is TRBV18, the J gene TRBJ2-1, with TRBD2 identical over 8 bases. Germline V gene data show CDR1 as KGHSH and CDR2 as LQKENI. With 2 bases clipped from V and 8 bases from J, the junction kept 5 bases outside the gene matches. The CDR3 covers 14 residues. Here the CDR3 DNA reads TGTGCCAGCTCACCATTAAGCGGGAGCGATGAGCAGTTCTTC. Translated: CASSPLSGSDEQFF.

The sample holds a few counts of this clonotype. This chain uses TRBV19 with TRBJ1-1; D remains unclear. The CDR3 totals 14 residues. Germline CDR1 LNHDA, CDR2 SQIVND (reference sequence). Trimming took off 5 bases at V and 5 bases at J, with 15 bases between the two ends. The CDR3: CASSESGLGTEAFF. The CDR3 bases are TGTGCCAGTAGTGAGTCGGGTTTAGGGACTGAAGCTTTCTTT.

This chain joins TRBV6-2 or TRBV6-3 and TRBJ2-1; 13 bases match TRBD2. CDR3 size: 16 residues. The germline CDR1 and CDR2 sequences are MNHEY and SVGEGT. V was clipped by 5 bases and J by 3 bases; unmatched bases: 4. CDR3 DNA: TGTGCCAGCAGTCCTAGACTAGCGGGAGGCTACAATGAGCAGTTCTTC. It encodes CASSPRLAGGYNEQFF.

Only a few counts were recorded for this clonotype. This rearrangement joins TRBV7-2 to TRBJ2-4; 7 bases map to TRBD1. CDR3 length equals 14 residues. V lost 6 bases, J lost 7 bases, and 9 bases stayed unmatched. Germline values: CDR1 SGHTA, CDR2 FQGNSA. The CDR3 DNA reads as TGTGCCAGCAGTCTCGACAGGGCTGGGAACATTCAGTACTTC. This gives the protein CASSLDRAGNIQYF.

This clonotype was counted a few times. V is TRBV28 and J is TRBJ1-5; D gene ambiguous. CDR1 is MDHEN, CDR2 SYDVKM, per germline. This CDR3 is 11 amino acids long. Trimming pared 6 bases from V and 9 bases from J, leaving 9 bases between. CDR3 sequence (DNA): TGTGCCAGCAGGTCAATCGGGCCCCAGCATTTT. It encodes CASRSIGPQHF.

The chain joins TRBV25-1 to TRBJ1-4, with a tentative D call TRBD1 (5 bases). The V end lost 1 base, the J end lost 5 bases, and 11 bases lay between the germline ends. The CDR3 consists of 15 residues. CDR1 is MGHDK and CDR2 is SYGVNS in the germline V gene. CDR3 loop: CASSESGLENEKLFF. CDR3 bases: TGTGCCAGCAGTGAATCAGGGTTAGAGAATGAAAAACTGTTTTTT.

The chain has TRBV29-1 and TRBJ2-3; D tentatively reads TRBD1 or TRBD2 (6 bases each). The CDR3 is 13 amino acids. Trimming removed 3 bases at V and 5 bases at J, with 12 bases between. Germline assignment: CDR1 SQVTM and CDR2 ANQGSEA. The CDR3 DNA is TGCAGCGTTGATTCGGGGGCCGGAGATACGCAGTATTTT. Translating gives CSVDSGAGDTQYF.

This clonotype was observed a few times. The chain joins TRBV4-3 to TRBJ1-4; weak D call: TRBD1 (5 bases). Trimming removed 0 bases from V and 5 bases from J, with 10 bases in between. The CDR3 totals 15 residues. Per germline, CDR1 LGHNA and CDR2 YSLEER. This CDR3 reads CASSQDRGLNEKLFF. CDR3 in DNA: TGCGCCAGCAGCCAAGATCGGGGGTTGAATGAAAAACTGTTTTTT.